This TCR beta chain was found in a study of identical twins. MiXCR was run by TCRdb on the 5' RACE reads, yielding one entry per CDR3 protein. The sample contains 400,000 to 500,000 distinct CDR3 sequences, about 13% of which appear only once. This CDR3 has 14 residues. The ends were cut back, 2 bases at V and 6 bases at J, with 14 bases in the middle. Germline V gene sequence: CDR1 MNHEY, CDR2 SMNVEV (reference sequence). These data are also associated with another study on yellow fever vaccine responses in identical twins.

Sequencing was performed on CD4+ T cells sorted from blood. The sequence came from a woman under 30 in good health. The rearrangement links TRBV27 to TRBJ2-7, with D tentatively TRBD2 (5 bases). The DNA of the CDR3 is TGTGCCAGCAGTTTAGTAGGACTTAGAGGCGAGCAGTACTTC. Protein: CASSLVGLRGEQYF.